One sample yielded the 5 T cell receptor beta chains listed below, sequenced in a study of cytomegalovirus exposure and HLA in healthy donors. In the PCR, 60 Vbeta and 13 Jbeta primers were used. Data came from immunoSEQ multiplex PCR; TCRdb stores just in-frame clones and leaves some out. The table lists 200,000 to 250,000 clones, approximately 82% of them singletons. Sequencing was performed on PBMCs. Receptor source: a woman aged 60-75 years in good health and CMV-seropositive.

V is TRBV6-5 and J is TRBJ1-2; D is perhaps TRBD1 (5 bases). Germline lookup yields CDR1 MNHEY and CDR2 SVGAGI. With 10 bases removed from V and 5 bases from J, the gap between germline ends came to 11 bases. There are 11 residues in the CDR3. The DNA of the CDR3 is TGTGCCACCAGGGTGGAGTATGGCTACACCTTC. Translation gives CATRVEYGYTF.

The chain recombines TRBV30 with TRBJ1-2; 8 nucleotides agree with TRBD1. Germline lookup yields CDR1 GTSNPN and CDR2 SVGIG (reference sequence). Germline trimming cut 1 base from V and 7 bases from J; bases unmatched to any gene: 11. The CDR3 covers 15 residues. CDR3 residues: CAWSAPGGYGGGYTF. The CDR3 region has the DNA TGTGCCTGGAGTGCACCAGGGGGCTATGGAGGTGGCTACACCTTC. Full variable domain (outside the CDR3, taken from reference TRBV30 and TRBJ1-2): SQTIHQWPATLVQPVGSPLSLECTVEGTSNPNLYWYRQAAGRGLQLLFYSVGIGQISSEVPQNLSASRPQDRQFILSSKKLLLSDSGFYLCAWSAPGGYGGGYTFGSGTRLTVV.

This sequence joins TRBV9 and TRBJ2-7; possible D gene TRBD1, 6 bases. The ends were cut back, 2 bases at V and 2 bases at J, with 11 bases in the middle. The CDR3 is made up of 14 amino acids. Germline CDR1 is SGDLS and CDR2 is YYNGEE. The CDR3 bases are TGTGCCAGCAGCGTTGGACAGAGGGCCTACGAGCAGTACTTC. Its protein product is CASSVGQRAYEQYF.

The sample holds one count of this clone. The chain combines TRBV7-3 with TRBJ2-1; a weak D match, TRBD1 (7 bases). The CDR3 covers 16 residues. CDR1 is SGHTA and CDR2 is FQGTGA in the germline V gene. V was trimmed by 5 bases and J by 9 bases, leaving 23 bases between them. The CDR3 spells CASSPRAGGGMGEQFF. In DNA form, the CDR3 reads TGTGCCAGCAGCCCCCGGGCAGGGGGAGGAATGGGTGAGCAGTTCTTC.

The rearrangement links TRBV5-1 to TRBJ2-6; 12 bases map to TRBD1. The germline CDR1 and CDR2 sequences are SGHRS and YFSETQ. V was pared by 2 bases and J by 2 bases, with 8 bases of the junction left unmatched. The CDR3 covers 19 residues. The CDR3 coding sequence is TGCGCCAGCAGCTTTCTCCCGGGACAGGGGGCTGCTGGGGCCAACGTCCTGACTTTC. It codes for CASSFLPGQGAAGANVLTF.